The 12 T cell receptor beta chains below were found in one sample sequenced in a study of cytomegalovirus exposure and HLA in healthy donors. The PCR ran on 60 Vbeta and 13 Jbeta primers. The repertoire was sequenced with immunoSEQ multiplex PCR; TCRdb's copy has only in-frame clones and lacks some. The profile shows about 94,000 clones, about three quarters of them singletons. The sequencing input was PBMCs. These receptors were collected from a man in his forties in good health and CMV-seropositive.

This chain uses TRBV5-4 with TRBJ2-1; 11 nucleotides line up with TRBD2. The CDR3 length is 17 residues. Per the germline V gene, CDR1 is SGHNT and CDR2 is YYREEE (reference sequence). V shed 2 bases, J shed 4 bases, and the junction held 8 bases outside the gene matches. DNA for the CDR3: TGTGCCAGCAGCTTAGGGACTAGCGGCTACATATACAATGAGCAGTTCTTC. Its protein is CASSLGTSGYIYNEQFF.

This chain uses TRBV4-1 with TRBJ2-2, with D possibly matching TRBD1 (5 bases). The CDR3 sequence is 15 residues long. V shed 4 bases and J shed 2 bases, with 11 bases lying between them. Germline values: CDR1 MGHRA, CDR2 YSYEKL. CDR3 region: CASSRKTENTGELFF. The DNA for the CDR3 is TGCGCCAGCAGCCGAAAGACAGAAAACACCGGGGAGCTGTTTTTT.

This clone is medium-sized within its sample. The chain uses TRBV10-2 and TRBJ1-5; perhaps TRBD1 as D (5 bases). Trimming took off 7 bases at V and 1 base at J, with 8 bases between the two ends. The CDR3 is made up of 13 amino acids. CDR1 and CDR2 (germline): WSHSY, SAAADI. The CDR3 DNA is TGCGCCAGCACTGGGGGGAGCAATCAGCCCCAGCATTTT. The encoded protein is CASTGGSNQPQHF.

The J gene is TRBJ2-7, the V gene TRBV28; D is perhaps TRBD2 (5 bases). The CDR3 contains 14 residues. The germline V gene encodes CDR1 MDHEN and CDR2 SYDVKM. Trimming shortened V by 7 bases and J by 8 bases, and 21 bases separated the two germline ends. As DNA, the CDR3 is TGTGCCAGCACCTCCCTTGAGGGTCTTGGGAAGCAGTACTTC. This sequence encodes CASTSLEGLGKQYF.

The rearrangement uses TRBV9 and TRBJ1-2; maybe TRBD1 (6 bases). Looked up from germline, CDR1 is SGDLS and CDR2 is YYNGEE. The CDR3 is 14 amino acids. The V and J ends lost 4 bases and 1 base respectively, with 11 bases between them. The DNA of the CDR3 is TGTGCCAGCAGCATGGACAGTCTTAACTATGGCTACACCTTC. This translates into CASSMDSLNYGYTF.

V usage is TRBV13 and J usage is TRBJ2-3; TRBD2 matches 10 bases. V shed 5 bases and J 4 bases; nucleotides not matched to a gene: 9. This CDR3 is 16 amino acids long. CDR1 and CDR2 (germline): PRHDT, FYEKMQ (reference sequence). The CDR3 sequence: CASSPSELAGSDTQYF. The CDR3 DNA reads TGTGCCAGCAGCCCTTCAGAACTAGCGGGGTCAGATACGCAGTATTTT.

This clone showed up just once. This chain uses TRBV27 with TRBJ2-3, with TRBD2 matching 10 bases. The CDR3 spans 16 residues. Trimming took 6 bases from V and 0 from J; bases not matched to a gene: 6. Germline CDR1 MNHEY, CDR2 SMNVEV (reference sequence). The CDR3 DNA sequence: TGTGCCAGCAGGAGGAAGGGACTAGCGAGCACAGATACGCAGTATTTT. Its protein is CASRRKGLASTDTQYF.

Regarding this clone: Other DNA sequences of this sample code for an identical CDR3. V and J are TRBV5-6 and TRBJ2-7; 9 nucleotides match TRBD1. Losses at the gene ends were 3 bases for V and 6 bases for J; bases not matched to a gene: 7. Germline loops: CDR1 SGHDT, CDR2 YYEEEE. This CDR3 has 14 amino acids. Here the CDR3 reads CASSWGQGSAEQYF. The CDR3 coding sequence is TGTGCCAGCAGCTGGGGACAGGGTTCAGCCGAGCAGTACTTC. Full variable domain (missing parts from reference TRBV5-6 and TRBJ2-7): DAGVTQSPTHLIKTRGQQVTLRCSPKSGHDTVSWYQQALGQGPQFIFQYYEEEERQRGNFPDRFSGHQFPNYSSELNVNALLLGDSALYLCASSWGQGSAEQYFGPGTRLTVT.

The count of this clone is one. V and J are TRBV5-1 and TRBJ2-5; 8 positions match TRBD1. Trimming took 3 bases from V and 4 from J; bases not matched to a gene: 8. Germline V gene sequence: CDR1 SGHRS, CDR2 YFSETQ. This CDR3 region has 15 residues. The CDR3 DNA follows: TGCGCCAGCAGCTGGGGGACAGGTGGCGGAGAGACCCAGTACTTC. Amino acids: CASSWGTGGGETQYF.

The chain employs TRBV19 and TRBJ1-5, with TRBD1 matching 9 bases. The CDR3 contains 15 residues. J gave up 5 bases and V 3 bases, and 5 bases lay outside the gene matches. Germline V gene data show CDR1 as LNHDA and CDR2 as SQIVND (reference sequence). The CDR3 DNA reads TGTGCCAGTAGTATCCGGACAGGGGCCCATCAGCCCCAGCATTTT. Translating it yields CASSIRTGAHQPQHF.

The chain links TRBV6-1 to TRBJ2-3; 8 nucleotides match TRBD2. This CDR3 spans 16 amino acids. Trimming removed 1 base from V and 4 bases from J; junction bases left unmatched: 7. Per the germline V gene, CDR1 is MNHNS and CDR2 is SASEGT. The DNA for the CDR3 is TGTGCCAGCAGTGAAGGTTCGGCGGGGGGCGCAGATACGCAGTATTTT. This gives the protein CASSEGSAGGADTQYF.

The chain uses TRBV4-1 and TRBJ2-3, with 9 bases matching TRBD2. The V gene's germline CDR1 is MGHRA and CDR2 YSYEKL. The trim removed 4 bases at V and 6 bases at J, leaving 20 bases unmatched. The CDR3 covers 19 residues. CDR3 region: CASSRVLSSGGERRDTQYF. The DNA for the CDR3 is TGCGCCAGCAGCCGAGTATTAAGTAGCGGGGGTGAAAGACGGGATACGCAGTATTTT.